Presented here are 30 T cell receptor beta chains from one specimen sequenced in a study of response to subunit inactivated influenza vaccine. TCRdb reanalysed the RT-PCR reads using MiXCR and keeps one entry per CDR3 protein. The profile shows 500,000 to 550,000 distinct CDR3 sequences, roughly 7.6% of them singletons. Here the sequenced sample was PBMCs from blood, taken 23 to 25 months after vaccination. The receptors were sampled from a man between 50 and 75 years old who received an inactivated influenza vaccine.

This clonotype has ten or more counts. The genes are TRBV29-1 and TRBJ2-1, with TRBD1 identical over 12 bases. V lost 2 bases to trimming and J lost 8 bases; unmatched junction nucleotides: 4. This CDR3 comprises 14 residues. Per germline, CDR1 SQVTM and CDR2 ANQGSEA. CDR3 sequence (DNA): TGCAGCGTTGAAAGGGACAGGGGGCTTGATGAGCAGTTCTTC. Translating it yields CSVERDRGLDEQFF.

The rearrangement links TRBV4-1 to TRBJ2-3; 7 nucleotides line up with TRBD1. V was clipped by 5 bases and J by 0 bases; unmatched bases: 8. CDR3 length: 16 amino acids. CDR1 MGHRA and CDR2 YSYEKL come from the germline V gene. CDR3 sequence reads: CASSSTGALSTDTQYF. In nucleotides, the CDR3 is TGCGCCAGCAGCTCAACAGGGGCCCTTAGCACAGATACGCAGTATTTT.

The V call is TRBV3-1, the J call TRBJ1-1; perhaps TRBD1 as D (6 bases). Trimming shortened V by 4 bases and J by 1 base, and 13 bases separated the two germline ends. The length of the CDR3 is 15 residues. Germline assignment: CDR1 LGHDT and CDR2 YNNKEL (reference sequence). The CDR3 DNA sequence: TGTGCCAGCAGCCCCTTCACAGGGTCGAACACTGAAGCTTTCTTT. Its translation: CASSPFTGSNTEAFF. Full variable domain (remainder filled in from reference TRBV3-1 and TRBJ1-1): DTAVSQTPKYLVTQMGNDKSIKCEQNLGHDTMYWYKQDSKKFLKIMFSYNNKELIINETVPNRFSPKSPDKAHLNLHINSLELGDSAVYFCASSPFTGSNTEAFFGQGTRLTVV.

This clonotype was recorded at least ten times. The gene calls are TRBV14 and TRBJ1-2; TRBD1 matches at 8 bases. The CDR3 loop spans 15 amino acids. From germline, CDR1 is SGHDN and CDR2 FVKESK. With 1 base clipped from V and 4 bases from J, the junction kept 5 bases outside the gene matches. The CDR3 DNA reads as TGTGCCAGCAGCCAAGTGACAGGGGACTTCTATGGCTACACCTTC. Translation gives CASSQVTGDFYGYTF.

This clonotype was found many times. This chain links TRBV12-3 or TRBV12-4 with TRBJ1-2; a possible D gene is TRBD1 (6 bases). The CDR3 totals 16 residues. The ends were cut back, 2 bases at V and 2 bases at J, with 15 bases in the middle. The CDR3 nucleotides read TGTGCCAGCAGTTTATCCGGGACATCTAACAACTATGGCTACACCTTC. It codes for CASSLSGTSNNYGYTF.

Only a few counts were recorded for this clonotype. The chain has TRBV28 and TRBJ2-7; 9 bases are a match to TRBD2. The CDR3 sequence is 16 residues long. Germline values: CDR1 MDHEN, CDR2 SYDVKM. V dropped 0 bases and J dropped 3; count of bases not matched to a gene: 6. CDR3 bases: TGTGCCAGCAGTTTATGGGGGGCTAGCGGGGACTACGAGCAGTACTTC. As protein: CASSLWGASGDYEQYF. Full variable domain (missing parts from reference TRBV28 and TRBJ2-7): DVKVTQSSRYLVKRTGEKVFLECVQDMDHENMFWYRQDPGLGLRLIYFSYDVKMKEKGDIPEGYSVSREKKERFSLILESASTNQTSMYLCASSLWGASGDYEQYFGPGTRLTVT.

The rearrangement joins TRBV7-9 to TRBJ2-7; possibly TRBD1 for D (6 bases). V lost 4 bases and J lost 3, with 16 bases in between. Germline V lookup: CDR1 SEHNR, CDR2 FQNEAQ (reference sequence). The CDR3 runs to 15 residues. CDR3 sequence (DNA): TGTGCCAGCAGCTCCGCGGACAGCCTGATCTACGAGCAGTACTTC. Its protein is CASSSADSLIYEQYF.

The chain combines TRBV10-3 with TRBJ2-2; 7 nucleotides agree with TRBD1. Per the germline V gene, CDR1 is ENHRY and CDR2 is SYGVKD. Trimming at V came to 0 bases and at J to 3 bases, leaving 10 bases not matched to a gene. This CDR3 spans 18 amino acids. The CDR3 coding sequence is TGTGCCATCAGTGAGTCCGAACAGGGGAAAGGGTACACCGGGGAGCTGTTTTTT. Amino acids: CAISESEQGKGYTGELFF.

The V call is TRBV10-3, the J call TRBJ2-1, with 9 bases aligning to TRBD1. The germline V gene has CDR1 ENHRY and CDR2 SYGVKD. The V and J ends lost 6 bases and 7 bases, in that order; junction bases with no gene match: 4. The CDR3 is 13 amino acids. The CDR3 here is CAISRDRENEQFF. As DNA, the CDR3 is TGTGCCATCAGCCGGGACAGGGAAAATGAGCAGTTCTTC.

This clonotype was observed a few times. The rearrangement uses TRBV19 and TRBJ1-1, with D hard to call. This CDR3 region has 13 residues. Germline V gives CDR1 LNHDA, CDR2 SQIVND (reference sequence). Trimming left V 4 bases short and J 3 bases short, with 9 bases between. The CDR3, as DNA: TGTGCCAGTAGTACCCAACGGGACACTGAAGCTTTCTTT. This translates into CASSTQRDTEAFF.

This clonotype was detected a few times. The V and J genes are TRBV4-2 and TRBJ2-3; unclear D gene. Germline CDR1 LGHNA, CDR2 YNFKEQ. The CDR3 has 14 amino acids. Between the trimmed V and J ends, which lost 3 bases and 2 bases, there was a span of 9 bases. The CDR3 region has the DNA TGTGCCAGCAGCCAGTCTGGCGCCACAGATACGCAGTATTTT. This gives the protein CASSQSGATDTQYF.

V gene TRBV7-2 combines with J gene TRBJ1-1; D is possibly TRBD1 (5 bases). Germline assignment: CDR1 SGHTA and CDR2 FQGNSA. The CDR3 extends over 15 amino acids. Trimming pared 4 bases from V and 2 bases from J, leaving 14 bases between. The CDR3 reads CASSSAGAANTEAFF. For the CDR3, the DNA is TGTGCCAGCAGCTCGGCCGGGGCAGCAAACACTGAAGCTTTCTTT.

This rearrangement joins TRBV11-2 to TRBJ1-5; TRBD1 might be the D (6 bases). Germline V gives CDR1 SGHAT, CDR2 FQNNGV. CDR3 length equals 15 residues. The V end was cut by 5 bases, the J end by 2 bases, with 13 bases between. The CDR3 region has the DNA TGTGCCAGCAGCCCGGGACACGGGGGCAATCAGCCCCAGCATTTT. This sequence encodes CASSPGHGGNQPQHF.

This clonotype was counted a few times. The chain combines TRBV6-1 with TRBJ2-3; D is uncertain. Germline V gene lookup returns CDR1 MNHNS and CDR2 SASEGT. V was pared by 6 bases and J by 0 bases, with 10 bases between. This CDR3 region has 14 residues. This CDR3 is CASRKVGSTDTQYF. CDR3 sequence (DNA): TGTGCCAGCAGGAAGGTTGGCAGCACAGATACGCAGTATTTT.

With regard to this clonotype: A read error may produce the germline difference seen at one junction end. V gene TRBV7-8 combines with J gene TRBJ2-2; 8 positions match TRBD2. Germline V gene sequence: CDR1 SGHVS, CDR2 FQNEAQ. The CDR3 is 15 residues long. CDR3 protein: CAGSLAGSGTGELFF. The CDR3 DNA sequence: TGTGCCGGCAGCTTAGCGGGGTCGGGCACCGGGGAGCTGTTTTTT.

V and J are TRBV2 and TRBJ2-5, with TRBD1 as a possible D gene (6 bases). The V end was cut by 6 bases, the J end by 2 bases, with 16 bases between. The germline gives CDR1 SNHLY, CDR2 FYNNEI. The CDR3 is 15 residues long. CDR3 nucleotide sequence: TGTGCCAGCAGACTAGAACAGGGTGGGCAAGAGACCCAGTACTTC. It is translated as CASRLEQGGQETQYF.

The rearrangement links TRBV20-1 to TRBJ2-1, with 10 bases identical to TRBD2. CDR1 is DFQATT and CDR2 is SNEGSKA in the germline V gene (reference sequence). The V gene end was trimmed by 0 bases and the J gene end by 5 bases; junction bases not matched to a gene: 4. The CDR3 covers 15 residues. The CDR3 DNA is TGCAGTGCTAGAGATCTAGCGGGGGTGAACAATGAGCAGTTCTTC. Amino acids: CSARDLAGVNNEQFF.

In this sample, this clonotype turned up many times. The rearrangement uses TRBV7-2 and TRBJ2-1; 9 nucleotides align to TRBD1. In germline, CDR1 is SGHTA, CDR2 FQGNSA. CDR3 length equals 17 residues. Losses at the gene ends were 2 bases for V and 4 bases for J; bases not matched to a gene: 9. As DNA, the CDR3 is TGTGCCAGCAGCTTACTCTTCCTAGGACAGGGGTACAATGAGCAGTTCTTC. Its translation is CASSLLFLGQGYNEQFF.

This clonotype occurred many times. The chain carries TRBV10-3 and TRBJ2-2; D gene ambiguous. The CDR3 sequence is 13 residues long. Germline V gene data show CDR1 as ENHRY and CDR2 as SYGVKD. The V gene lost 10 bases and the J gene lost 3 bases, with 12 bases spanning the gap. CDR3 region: CATRPSDTGELFF. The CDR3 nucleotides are TGTGCCACCCGACCCTCCGACACCGGGGAGCTGTTTTTT.

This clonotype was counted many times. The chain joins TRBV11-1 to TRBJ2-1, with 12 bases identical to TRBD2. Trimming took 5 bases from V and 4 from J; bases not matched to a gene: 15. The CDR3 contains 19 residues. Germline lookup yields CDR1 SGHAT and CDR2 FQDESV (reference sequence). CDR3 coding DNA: TGTGCCAGCAGCGAGACCGGGACTAGCGGGCAGTCCCTATACAATGAGCAGTTCTTC. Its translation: CASSETGTSGQSLYNEQFF.

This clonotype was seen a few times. Here the CDR3 reads CASSLAISVEKFF. CDR3 coding DNA: TGTGCCAGCAGCTTAGCGATAAGCGTTGAAAAGTTCTTC. The chain joins TRBV7-2 to TRBJ2-1; D not certain. Trimming pared 0 bases from V and 14 bases from J, leaving 14 bases between. The CDR3 has 13 amino acids. Germline loops: CDR1 SGHTA, CDR2 FQGNSA.

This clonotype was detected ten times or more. The CDR3 loop is CASSYGRYNEQFF. CDR3 bases: TGTGCCAGCAGTTACGGCAGGTACAATGAGCAGTTCTTC. The rearrangement uses TRBV6-5 and TRBJ2-1; D gene unclear. With 2 bases removed from V and 4 bases from J, the gap between germline ends came to 6 bases. Germline V gene data show CDR1 as MNHEY and CDR2 as SVGAGI. The CDR3 extends over 13 amino acids.

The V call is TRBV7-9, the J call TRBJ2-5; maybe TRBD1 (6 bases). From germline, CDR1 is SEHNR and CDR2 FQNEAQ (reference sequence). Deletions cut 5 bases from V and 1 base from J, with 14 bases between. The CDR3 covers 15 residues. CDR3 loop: CASSPHRVGQETQYF. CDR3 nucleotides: TGTGCCAGCAGCCCGCACAGGGTTGGCCAAGAGACCCAGTACTTC. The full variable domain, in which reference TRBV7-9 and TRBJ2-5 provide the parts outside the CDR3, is DTGVSQNPRHKITKRGQNVTFRCDPISEHNRLYWYRQTLGQGPEFLTYFQNEAQLEKSRLLSDRFSAERPKGSFSTLEIQRTEQGDSAMYLCASSPHRVGQETQYFGPGTRLLVL.

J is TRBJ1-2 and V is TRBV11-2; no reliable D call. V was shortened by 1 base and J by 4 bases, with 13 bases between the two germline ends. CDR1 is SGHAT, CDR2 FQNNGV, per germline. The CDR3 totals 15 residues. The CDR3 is CASSLVAGLGYGYTF. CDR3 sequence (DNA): TGTGCCAGCAGCTTAGTGGCAGGCCTCGGCTATGGCTACACCTTC.

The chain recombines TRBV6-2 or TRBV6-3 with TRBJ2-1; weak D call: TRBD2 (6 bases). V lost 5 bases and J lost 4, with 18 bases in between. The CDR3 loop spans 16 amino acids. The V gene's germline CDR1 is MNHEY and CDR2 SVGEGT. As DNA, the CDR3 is TGTGCCAGCAGTATAGTTCCGGGACTCACATACAATGAGCAGTTCTTC. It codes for CASSIVPGLTYNEQFF.

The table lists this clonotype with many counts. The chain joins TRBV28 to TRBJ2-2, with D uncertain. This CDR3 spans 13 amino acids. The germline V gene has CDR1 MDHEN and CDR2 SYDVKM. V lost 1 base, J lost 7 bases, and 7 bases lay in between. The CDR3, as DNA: TGTGCCAGCAGTTTATACAGCCTCGGGGAGCTGTTTTTT. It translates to CASSLYSLGELFF. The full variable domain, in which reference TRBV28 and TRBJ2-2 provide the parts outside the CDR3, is DVKVTQSSRYLVKRTGEKVFLECVQDMDHENMFWYRQDPGLGLRLIYFSYDVKMKEKGDIPEGYSVSREKKERFSLILESASTNQTSMYLCASSLYSLGELFFGEGSRLTVL.

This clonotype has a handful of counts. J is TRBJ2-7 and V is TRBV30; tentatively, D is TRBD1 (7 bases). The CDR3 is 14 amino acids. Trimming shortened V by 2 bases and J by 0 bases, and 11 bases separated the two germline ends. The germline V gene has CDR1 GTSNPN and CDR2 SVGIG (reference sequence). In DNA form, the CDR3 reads TGTGCCTGGAGTCCAGGGGGGCACTCCTACGAGCAGTACTTC. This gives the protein CAWSPGGHSYEQYF.

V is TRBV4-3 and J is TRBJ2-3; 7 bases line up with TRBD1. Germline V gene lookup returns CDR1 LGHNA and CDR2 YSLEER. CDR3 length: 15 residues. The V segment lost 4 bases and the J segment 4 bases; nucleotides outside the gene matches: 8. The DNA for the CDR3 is TGCGCCAGCAGCCGCGATTGGGACAGCGCAGATACGCAGTATTTT. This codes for CASSRDWDSADTQYF.

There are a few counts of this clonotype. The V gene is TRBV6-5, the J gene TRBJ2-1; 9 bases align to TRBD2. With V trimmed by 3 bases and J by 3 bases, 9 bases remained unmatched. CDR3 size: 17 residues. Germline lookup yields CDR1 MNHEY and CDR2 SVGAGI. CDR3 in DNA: TGTGCCAGCAGTTATTCCCGTAGCGGGGGACGCTACAATGAGCAGTTCTTC. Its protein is CASSYSRSGGRYNEQFF.

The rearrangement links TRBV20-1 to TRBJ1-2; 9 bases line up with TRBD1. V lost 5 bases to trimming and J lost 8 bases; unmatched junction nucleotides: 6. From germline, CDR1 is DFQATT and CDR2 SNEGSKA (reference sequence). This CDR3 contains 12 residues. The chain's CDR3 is CSARTGGRGYTF. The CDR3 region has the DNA TGCAGTGCTCGCACAGGGGGCCGGGGCTACACCTTC.